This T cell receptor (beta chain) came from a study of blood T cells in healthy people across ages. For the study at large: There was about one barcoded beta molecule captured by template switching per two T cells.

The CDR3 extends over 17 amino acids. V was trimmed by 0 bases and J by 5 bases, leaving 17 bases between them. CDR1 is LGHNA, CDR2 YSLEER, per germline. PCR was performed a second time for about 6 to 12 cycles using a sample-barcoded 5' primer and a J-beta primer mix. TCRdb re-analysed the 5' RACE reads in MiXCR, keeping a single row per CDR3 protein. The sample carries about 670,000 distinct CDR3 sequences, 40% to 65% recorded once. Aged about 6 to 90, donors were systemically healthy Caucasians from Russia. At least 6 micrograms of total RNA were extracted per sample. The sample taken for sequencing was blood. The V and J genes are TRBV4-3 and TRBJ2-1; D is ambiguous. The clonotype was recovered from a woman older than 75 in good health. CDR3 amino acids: CASSQDSRALLNNEQFF. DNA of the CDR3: TGCGCCAGCAGCCAAGATTCTCGGGCCTTACTAAACAATGAGCAGTTCTTC.